This T cell receptor beta chain was recorded in a study of shared clonotypes between healthy human individuals. On this clone: Its specificity is unknown.

Profiled with immunoSEQ multiplex PCR; TCRdb holds only in-frame clones, not every one. Among about 2.1 million clones, 93% were seen once, and the ten largest hold about 1.7%. Whole-study findings and limits: Only blood samples were collected, and tissue repertoires likely differ. In a few donors, around 4.5% of naive CD4 clonotypes appeared in common.

The V and J ends lost 11 bases and 3 bases respectively, with 15 bases between them. Germline lookup yields CDR1 ENHRY and CDR2 SYGVKD. The CDR3 runs 13 residues. Naivety among CD8 cells was defined by CD45RO negativity and positive CCR7 selection, thereby excluding terminally differentiated effector memory CD45RA+ cells. The sequenced sample consisted of naive CD8+ T cells from PBMCs. This sequence originates from a man between 18 and 35 years old in good health. Some clones in this sample may be carry-over from other donors' samples. The rearrangement links TRBV10-3 to TRBJ2-3; no clear D gene. The CDR3 coding sequence is TGTGCCGGCGAAAGCCTAGGGACAGATACGCAGTATTTT. Translated, it gives CAGESLGTDTQYF.